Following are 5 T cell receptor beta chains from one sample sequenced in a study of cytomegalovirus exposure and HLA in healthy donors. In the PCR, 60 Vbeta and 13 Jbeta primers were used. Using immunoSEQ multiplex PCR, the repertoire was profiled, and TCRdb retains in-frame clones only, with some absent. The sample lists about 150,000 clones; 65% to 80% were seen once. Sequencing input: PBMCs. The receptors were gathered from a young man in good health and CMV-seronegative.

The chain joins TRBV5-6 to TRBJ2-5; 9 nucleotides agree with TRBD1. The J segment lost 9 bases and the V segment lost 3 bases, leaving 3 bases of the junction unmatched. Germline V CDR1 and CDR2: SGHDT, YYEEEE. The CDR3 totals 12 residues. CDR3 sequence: CASSWTGVPQYF. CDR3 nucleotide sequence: TGTGCCAGCAGCTGGACAGGGGTACCCCAGTACTTC.

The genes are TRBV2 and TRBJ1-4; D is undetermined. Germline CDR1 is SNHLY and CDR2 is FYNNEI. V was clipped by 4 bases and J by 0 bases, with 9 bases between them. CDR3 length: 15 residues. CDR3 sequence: CASSGRTSTNEKLFF. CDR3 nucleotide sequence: TGTGCCAGCAGTGGGAGAACATCAACTAATGAAAAACTGTTTTTT. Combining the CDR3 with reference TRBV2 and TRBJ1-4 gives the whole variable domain EPEVTQTPSHQVTQMGQEVILRCVPISNHLYFYWYRQILGQKVEFLVSFYNNEISEKSEIFDDQFSVERPDGSNFTLKIRSTKLEDSAMYFCASSGRTSTNEKLFFGSGTQLSVL.

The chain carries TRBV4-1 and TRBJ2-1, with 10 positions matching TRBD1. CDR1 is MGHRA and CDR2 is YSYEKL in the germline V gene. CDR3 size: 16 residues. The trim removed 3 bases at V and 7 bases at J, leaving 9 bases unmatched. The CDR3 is CASSHLGQGEINEQFF. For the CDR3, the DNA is TGCGCCAGCAGCCATCTCGGACAGGGGGAGATTAATGAGCAGTTCTTC.

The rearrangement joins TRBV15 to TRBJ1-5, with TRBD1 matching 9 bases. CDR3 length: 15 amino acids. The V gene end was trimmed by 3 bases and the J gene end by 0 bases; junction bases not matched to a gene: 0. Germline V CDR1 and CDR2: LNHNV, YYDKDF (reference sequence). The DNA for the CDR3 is TGTGCCACCAGCAGGGACAGGGGTAGCAATCAGCCCCAGCATTTT. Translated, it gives CATSRDRGSNQPQHF.

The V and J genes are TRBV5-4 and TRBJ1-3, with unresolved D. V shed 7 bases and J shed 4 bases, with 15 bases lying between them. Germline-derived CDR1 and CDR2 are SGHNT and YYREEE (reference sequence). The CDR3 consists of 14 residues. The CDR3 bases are TGTGCCAGCCGCCCCGGAGGGTCAGGAAACACCATATATTTT. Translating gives CASRPGGSGNTIYF.